One and the same sample provided the 10 T cell receptor beta chains below, sequenced in a study of blood T cell repertoires in COVID-19. The assay was immunoSEQ multiplex PCR, and TCRdb's table has in-frame clones only and misses some. The table has fewer than 350,000 clones, about 91% seen once; the top ten hold 1.5% to 2%. Material for sequencing was peripheral blood. The receptors shown here come from a woman in her 30s with COVID-19, enrolled during active disease.

The V and J genes are TRBV5-1 and TRBJ2-5; 10 bases fit TRBD1. Germline CDR1 is SGHRS and CDR2 is YFSETQ. The trim removed 6 bases at V and 5 bases at J, leaving 7 bases unmatched. The CDR3 runs to 14 residues. The CDR3 DNA reads as TGCGCCAGCAACCGGGACAGGGGAGGTGAGACCCAGTACTTC. Translating it yields CASNRDRGGETQYF.

V gene TRBV28 combines with J gene TRBJ2-5; D may be TRBD1 (5 bases). Trimming pared 6 bases from V and 5 bases from J, leaving 13 bases between. Germline lookup yields CDR1 MDHEN and CDR2 SYDVKM. The CDR3 is 13 residues long. The CDR3 reads CASRKQVVETQYF. The CDR3 nucleotides read TGTGCCAGCAGGAAACAGGTGGTGGAGACCCAGTACTTC.

The rearrangement links TRBV7-2 to TRBJ1-1; 8 positions agree with TRBD1. Germline loops: CDR1 SGHTA, CDR2 FQGNSA. This CDR3 region has 15 residues. Trimming removed 5 bases from V and 1 base from J; junction bases left unmatched: 6. In DNA, the CDR3 is TGTGCCAGCAGCCCGATAACAGGGGGGAACACTGAAGCTTTCTTT. Amino acid sequence: CASSPITGGNTEAFF. Supplemented by reference TRBV7-2 and TRBJ1-1, the full variable domain reads GAGVSQSPSNKVTEKGKDVELRCDPISGHTALYWYRQSLGQGLEFLIYFQGNSAPDKSGLPSDRFSAERTGGSVSTLTIQRTQQEDSAVYLCASSPITGGNTEAFFGQGTRLTVV.

This clone was detected a few times. The rearrangement joins TRBV7-2 to TRBJ2-1, with 9 bases lining up with TRBD2. Germline trimming cut 2 bases from V and 6 bases from J; bases unmatched to any gene: 5. CDR1 SGHTA and CDR2 FQGNSA come from the germline V gene. This CDR3 is built from 15 residues. The CDR3 is CASSLTRGGGNEQFF. The CDR3 DNA reads TGTGCCAGCAGCTTAACGCGCGGGGGGGGCAATGAGCAGTTCTTC.

The chain uses TRBV28 and TRBJ1-1; tentative D call: TRBD1 (6 bases). The CDR3 runs to 17 residues. The V end was cut by 2 bases, the J end by 0 bases, with 16 bases between. Per germline, CDR1 MDHEN and CDR2 SYDVKM. CDR3 protein: CASSLKPGHPMNTEAFF. CDR3 nucleotides: TGTGCCAGCAGTTTAAAACCGGGACACCCAATGAACACTGAAGCTTTCTTT.

The chain joins TRBV2 to TRBJ1-5; D is unclear. V was trimmed by 6 bases and J by 2 bases, leaving 17 bases between them. The length of the CDR3 is 16 residues. Germline loops: CDR1 SNHLY, CDR2 FYNNEI. This CDR3 reads CASSIGLFGGNQPQHF. As DNA, the CDR3 is TGTGCCAGCAGCATAGGACTGTTTGGAGGCAATCAGCCCCAGCATTTT.

This chain uses TRBV5-6 with TRBJ1-2; no clear D gene. Germline CDR1 SGHDT, CDR2 YYEEEE. Trimming left V 4 bases short and J 4 bases short, with 11 bases between. This CDR3 contains 13 residues. The CDR3: CASSLSRVYGYTF. The DNA of the CDR3 is TGTGCCAGCAGCCTCTCGAGGGTCTATGGCTACACCTTC.

The J gene is TRBJ2-3, the V gene TRBV7-9; 8 bases agree with TRBD1. Germline CDR1 and CDR2: SEHNR and FQNEAQ (reference sequence). CDR3 length: 14 residues. Trimming took 1 base from V and 6 from J; bases not matched to a gene: 3. The CDR3 reads CASSLGQGWDTQYF. The CDR3 region has the DNA TGTGCCAGCAGCTTAGGACAGGGGTGGGATACGCAGTATTTT.

V and J are TRBV11-3 and TRBJ2-5; 8 bases are a match to TRBD2. The CDR3 length is 15 residues. Germline CDR1 is SGHNT and CDR2 is YENEEA. J was trimmed by 5 bases and V by 0 bases; bases with no gene match: 5. For the CDR3, the DNA is TGTGCCAGCAGCTTAGACGGGGGGGCCTTGGAGACCCAGTACTTC. This encodes CASSLDGGALETQYF.

This clone was detected only once. The rearrangement joins TRBV2 to TRBJ1-2; D call uncertain. There are 16 residues in the CDR3. V was pared by 7 bases and J by 4 bases, with 22 bases between. Germline V gene sequence: CDR1 SNHLY, CDR2 FYNNEI. This CDR3 reads CASTLAQMILSYGYTF. The CDR3 bases are TGTGCCAGCACCCTAGCACAAATGATTCTTTCCTATGGCTACACCTTC.